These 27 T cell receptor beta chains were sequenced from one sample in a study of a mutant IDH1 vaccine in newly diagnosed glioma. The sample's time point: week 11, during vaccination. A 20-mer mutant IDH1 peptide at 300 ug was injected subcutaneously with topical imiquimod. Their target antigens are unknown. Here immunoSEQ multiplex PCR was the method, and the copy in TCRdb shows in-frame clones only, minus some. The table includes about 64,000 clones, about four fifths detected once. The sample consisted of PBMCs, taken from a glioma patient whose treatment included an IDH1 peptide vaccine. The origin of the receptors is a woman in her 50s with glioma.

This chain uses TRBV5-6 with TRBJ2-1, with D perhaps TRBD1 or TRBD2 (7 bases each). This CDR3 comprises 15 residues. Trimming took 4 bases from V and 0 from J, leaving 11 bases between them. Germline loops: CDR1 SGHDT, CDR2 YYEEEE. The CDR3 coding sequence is TGTGCCAGCAGCGCGGGGGACAGCTCCTACAATGAGCAGTTCTTC. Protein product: CASSAGDSSYNEQFF.

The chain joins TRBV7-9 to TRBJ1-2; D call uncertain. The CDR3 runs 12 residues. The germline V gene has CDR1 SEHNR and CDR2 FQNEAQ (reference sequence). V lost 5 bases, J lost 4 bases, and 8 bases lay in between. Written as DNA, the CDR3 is TGTGCCAGCAGCCCGACGGGCTATGGCTACACCTTC. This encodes CASSPTGYGYTF.

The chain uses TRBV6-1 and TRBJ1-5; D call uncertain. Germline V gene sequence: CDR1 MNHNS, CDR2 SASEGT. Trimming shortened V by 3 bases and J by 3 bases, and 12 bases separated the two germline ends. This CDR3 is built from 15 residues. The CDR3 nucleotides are TGTGCCAGCAGTGATAACGGCTATGCCAATCAGCCCCAGCATTTT. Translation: CASSDNGYANQPQHF.

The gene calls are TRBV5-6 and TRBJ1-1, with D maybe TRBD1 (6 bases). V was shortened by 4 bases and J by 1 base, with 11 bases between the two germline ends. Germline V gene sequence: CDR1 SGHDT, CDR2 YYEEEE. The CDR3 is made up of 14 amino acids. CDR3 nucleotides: TGTGCCAGCAGCCCAGACAGGAGGAACACTGAAGCTTTCTTT. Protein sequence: CASSPDRRNTEAFF.

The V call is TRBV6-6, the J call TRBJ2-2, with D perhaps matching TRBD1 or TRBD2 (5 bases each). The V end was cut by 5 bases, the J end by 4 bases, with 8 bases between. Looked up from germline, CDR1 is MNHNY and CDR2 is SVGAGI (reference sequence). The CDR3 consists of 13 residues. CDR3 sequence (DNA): TGTGCCAGCAGTGGTGGGACCACCGGGGAGCTGTTTTTT. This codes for CASSGGTTGELFF.

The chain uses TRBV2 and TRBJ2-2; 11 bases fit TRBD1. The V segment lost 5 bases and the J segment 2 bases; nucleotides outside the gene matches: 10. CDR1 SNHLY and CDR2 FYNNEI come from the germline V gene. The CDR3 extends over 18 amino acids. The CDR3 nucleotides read TGTGCCAGCAGTAAATCCGGGACAGGGGGATCAAACACCGGGGAGCTGTTTTTT. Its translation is CASSKSGTGGSNTGELFF.

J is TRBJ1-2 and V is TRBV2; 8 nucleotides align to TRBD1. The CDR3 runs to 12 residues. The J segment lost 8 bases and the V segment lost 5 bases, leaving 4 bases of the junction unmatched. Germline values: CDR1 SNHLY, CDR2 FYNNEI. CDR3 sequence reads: CASSLTGVGYTF. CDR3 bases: TGTGCCAGCAGTCTGACAGGGGTGGGCTACACCTTC.

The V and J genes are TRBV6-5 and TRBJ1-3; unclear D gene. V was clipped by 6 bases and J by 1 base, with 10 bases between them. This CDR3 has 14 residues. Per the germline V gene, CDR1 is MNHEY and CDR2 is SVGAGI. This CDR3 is CASSRSGSGNTIYF. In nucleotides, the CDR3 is TGTGCCAGCAGCCGGTCGGGTTCTGGAAACACCATATATTTT.

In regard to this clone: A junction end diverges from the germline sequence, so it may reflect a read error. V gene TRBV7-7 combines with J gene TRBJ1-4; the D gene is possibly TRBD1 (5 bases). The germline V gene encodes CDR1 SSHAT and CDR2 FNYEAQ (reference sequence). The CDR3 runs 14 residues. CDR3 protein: CASSLNPGDEKLFF. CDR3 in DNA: TGTGCTAGCAGCTTAAATCCGGGGGATGAAAAACTGTTTTTT.

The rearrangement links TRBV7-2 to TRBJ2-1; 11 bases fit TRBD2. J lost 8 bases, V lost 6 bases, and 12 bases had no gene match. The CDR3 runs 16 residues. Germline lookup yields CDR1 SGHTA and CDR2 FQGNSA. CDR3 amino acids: CASRWDLAGGRDEQFF. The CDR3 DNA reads TGTGCCAGCAGATGGGATCTAGCGGGGGGTCGAGATGAGCAGTTCTTC.

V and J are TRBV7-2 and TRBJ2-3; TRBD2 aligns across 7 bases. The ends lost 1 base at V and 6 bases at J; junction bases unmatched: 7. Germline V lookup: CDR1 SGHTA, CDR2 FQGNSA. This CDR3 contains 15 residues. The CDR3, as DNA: TGTGCCAGCAGCTTAGAAGGGAGGGGTCCGGATACGCAGTATTTT. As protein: CASSLEGRGPDTQYF.

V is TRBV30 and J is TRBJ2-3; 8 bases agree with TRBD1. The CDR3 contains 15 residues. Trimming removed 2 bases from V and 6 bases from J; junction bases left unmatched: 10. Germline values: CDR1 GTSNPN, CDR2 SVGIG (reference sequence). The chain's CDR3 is CAWSSTRTGPDTQYF. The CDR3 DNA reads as TGTGCCTGGAGTTCCACCCGGACAGGGCCGGATACGCAGTATTTT.

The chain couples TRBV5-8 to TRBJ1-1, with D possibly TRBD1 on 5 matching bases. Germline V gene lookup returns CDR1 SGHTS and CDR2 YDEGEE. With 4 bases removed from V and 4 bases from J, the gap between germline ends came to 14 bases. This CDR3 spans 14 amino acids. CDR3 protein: CASSRGGTRTEAFF. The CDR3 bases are TGTGCCAGCAGCCGGGGGGGAACGCGCACTGAAGCTTTCTTT.

DNA for the CDR3: TGTGCCAGCAGTACGAGGGGACAGGGGGCTCCAGATACGCAGTATTTT. Encoded protein: CASSTRGQGAPDTQYF. The rearrangement uses TRBV27 and TRBJ2-3, with 12 bases lining up with TRBD1. The CDR3 contains 16 residues. Per the germline V gene, CDR1 is MNHEY and CDR2 is SMNVEV (reference sequence). V shed 5 bases and J 4 bases; nucleotides not matched to a gene: 7.

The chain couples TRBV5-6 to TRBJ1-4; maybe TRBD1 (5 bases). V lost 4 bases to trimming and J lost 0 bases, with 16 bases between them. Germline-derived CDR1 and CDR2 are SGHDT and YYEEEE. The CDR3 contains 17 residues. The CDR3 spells CASSPRGRETTNEKLFF. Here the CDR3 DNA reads TGTGCCAGCAGCCCCCGGGGCAGGGAAACAACTAATGAAAAACTGTTTTTT.

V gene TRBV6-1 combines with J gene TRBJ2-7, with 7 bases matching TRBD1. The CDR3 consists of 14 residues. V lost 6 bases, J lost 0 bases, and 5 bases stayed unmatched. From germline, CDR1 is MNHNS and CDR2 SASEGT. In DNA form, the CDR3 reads TGTGCCAGCAGGGGGACAGAGAGCTCCTACGAGCAGTACTTC. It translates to CASRGTESSYEQYF.

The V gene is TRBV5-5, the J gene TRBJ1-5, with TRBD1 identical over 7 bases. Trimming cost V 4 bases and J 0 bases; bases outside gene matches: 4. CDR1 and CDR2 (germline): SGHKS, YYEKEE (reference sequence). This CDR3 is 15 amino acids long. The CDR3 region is CASSRDSYSNQPQHF. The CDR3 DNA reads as TGTGCCAGCAGCAGGGACAGTTATAGCAATCAGCCCCAGCATTTT.

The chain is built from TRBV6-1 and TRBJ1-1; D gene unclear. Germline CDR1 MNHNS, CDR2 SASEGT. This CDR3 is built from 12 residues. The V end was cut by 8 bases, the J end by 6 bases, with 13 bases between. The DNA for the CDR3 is TGTGCCAGCTCAGGTCCCAGTTCTGAAGCTTTCTTT. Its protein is CASSGPSSEAFF.

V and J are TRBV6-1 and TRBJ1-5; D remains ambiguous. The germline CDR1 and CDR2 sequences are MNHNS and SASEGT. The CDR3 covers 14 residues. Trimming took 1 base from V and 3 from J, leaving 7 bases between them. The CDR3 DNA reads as TGTGCCAGCAGTGAAGAGGCGGACAATCAGCCCCAGCATTTT. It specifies CASSEEADNQPQHF.

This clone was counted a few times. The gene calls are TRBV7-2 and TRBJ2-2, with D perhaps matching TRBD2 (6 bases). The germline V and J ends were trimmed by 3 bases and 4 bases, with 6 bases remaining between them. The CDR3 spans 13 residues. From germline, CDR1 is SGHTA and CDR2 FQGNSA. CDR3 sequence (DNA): TGTGCCAGCAGCTTCGGGGGCACCGGGGAGCTGTTTTTT. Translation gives CASSFGGTGELFF.

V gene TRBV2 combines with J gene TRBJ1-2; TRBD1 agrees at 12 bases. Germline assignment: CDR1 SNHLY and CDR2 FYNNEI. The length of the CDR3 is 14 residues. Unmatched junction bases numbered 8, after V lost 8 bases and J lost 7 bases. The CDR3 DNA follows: TGTGCCAGCGTGAGAGGGGACAGGGGGCTTGGCTACACCTTC. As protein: CASVRGDRGLGYTF. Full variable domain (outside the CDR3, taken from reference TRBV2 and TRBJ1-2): EPEVTQTPSHQVTQMGQEVILRCVPISNHLYFYWYRQILGQKVEFLVSFYNNEISEKSEIFDDQFSVERPDGSNFTLKIRSTKLEDSAMYFCASVRGDRGLGYTFGSGTRLTVV.

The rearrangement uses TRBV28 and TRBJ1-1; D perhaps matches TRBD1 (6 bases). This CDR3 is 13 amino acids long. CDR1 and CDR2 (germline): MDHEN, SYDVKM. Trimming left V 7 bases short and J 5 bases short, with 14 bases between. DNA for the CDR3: TGTGCCAGCAAGAGAACAGGGTGGACTGAAGCTTTCTTT. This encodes CASKRTGWTEAFF.

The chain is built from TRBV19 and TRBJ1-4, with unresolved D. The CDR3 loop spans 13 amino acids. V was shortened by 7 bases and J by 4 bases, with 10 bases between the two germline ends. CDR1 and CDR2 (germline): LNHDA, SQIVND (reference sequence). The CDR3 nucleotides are TGTGCCAGTACCACTTGGGGTAATGAAAAACTGTTTTTT. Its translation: CASTTWGNEKLFF.

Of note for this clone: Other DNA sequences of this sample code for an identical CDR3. The CDR3 sequence: CATSRDPAYEQYF. The CDR3 nucleotides read TGTGCCACCAGCAGAGACCCAGCCTACGAGCAGTACTTC. V is TRBV15 and J is TRBJ2-7; D is unresolved. Germline V gives CDR1 LNHNV, CDR2 YYDKDF (reference sequence). There are 13 residues in the CDR3. The V gene lost 0 bases and the J gene lost 2 bases, with 5 bases spanning the gap. The variable domain in full, completed from reference TRBV15 and TRBJ2-7, reads DAMVIQNPRYQVTQFGKPVTLSCSQTLNHNVMYWYQQKSSQAPKLLFHYYDKDFNNEADTPDNFQSRRPNTSFCFLDIRSPGLGDTAMYLCATSRDPAYEQYFGPGTRLTVT.

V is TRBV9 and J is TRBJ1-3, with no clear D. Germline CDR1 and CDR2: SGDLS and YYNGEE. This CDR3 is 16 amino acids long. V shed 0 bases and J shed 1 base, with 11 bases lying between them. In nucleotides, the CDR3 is TGTGCCAGCAGCGTAGCTACTGGTGGATCTGGAAACACCATATATTTT. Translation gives CASSVATGGSGNTIYF.

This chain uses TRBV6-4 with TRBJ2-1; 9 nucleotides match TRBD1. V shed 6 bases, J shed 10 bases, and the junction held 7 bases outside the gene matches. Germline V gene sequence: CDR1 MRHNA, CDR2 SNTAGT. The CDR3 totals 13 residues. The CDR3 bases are TGTGCCAGCAGCGGAACAGGGGGCCGGGAGCAGTTCTTC. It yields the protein CASSGTGGREQFF.

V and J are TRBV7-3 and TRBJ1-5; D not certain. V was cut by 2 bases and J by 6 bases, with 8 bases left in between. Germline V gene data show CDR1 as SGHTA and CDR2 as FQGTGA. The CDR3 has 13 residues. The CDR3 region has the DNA TGTGCCAGCAGCTTAGGGTATGGTCAGCCCCAGCATTTT. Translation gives CASSLGYGQPQHF.